This T cell receptor beta chain was captured by sequencing in a study of cytomegalovirus exposure and HLA in healthy donors. Study-level findings and limits: It was reported that TCR beta sequences correctly inferred the HLA-A and HLA-B alleles for most subjects.

The study ran its PCR with 60 Vbeta and 13 Jbeta primers. Libraries were prepared by immunoSEQ multiplex PCR; TCRdb keeps only in-frame clonotypes and omits some of them. The data show 100,000 to 150,000 clones, with over 65% seen just once and 1.8% held by the top ten. This CDR3 has 14 residues. V lost 0 bases, J lost 4 bases, and 9 bases lay in between. CDR1 is MNHEY and CDR2 is SVGAGI in the germline V gene. Turning to this clone: The antigen remains undetermined.

The TCR comes from a man younger than 35 in good health and CMV-seronegative. J is TRBJ1-1 and V is TRBV6-5; possible D gene TRBD1, 6 bases. Sequenced sample: PBMCs. In DNA, the CDR3 is TGTGCCAGCAGTTACTCGAAGGGGGTCACTGAAGCTTTCTTT. As protein: CASSYSKGVTEAFF.